The 27 T cell receptor beta chains presented below share a single source sample, sequenced in a study of CD8 T cells in ankylosing spondylitis. Overall study results and limits: Apparently characteristic of ankylosing spondylitis blood was a TCR beta motif (about eight highly homologous variants).

TCRdb re-derived calls from the 5' RACE reads in MiXCR, one entry per CDR3 protein. This repertoire shows 750,000 to 850,000 distinct CDR3 sequences, 10% to 15% found once; its top ten account for approximately 0.51%. Which antigens these TCRs recognize remains unknown. The sample taken for sequencing was blood, either unsorted or a sorted T cell fraction (not recorded which). These receptors were obtained from a male donor with ankylosing spondylitis.

This clonotype was seen only a few times. The chain uses TRBV27 and TRBJ2-6; D unresolved. Germline V CDR1 and CDR2: MNHEY, SMNVEV (reference sequence). The germline V and J ends were trimmed by 6 bases and 1 base, with 7 bases remaining between them. The CDR3 runs 14 residues. The CDR3 loop reads CASSRQSGANVLTF. CDR3 coding DNA: TGTGCCAGCAGCCGACAATCTGGGGCCAACGTCCTGACTTTC.

The V gene is TRBV7-2, the J gene TRBJ2-7, with a possible D match to TRBD2 (6 bases). The V and J ends lost 1 base and 3 bases respectively, with 19 bases between them. Per the germline V gene, CDR1 is SGHTA and CDR2 is FQGNSA. The CDR3 extends over 17 amino acids. CDR3: CASSLVGRAGSNYEQYF. The CDR3 nucleotides are TGTGCCAGCAGCTTAGTCGGGCGGGCGGGATCGAACTACGAGCAGTACTTC.

The chain combines TRBV30 with TRBJ1-1; no clear D gene. Trimming left V 4 bases short and J 3 bases short, with 12 bases between. The CDR3 sequence is 13 residues long. CDR1 GTSNPN and CDR2 SVGIG come from the germline V gene (reference sequence). CDR3 in DNA: TGTGCCTGGACCCAGACATCTTACACTGAAGCTTTCTTT. Its protein is CAWTQTSYTEAFF.

This clonotype was observed a few times. V gene TRBV29-1 combines with J gene TRBJ2-3; 10 bases map to TRBD1. After removal of 8 bases from V and 3 bases from J, the junction contained 8 bases not matched to a gene. The CDR3 totals 14 residues. The germline V gene encodes CDR1 SQVTM and CDR2 ANQGSEA. The CDR3 DNA is TGCAGCTCGACGGGACAGGGGTGGACAGATACGCAGTATTTT. This gives the protein CSSTGQGWTDTQYF.

The chain employs TRBV29-1 and TRBJ2-1; TRBD2 aligns across 7 bases. From germline, CDR1 is SQVTM and CDR2 ANQGSEA. The CDR3 is 12 residues long. V was pared by 6 bases and J by 6 bases, with 5 bases of the junction left unmatched. CDR3 DNA sequence: TGCAGCGTCAGACTAGCCCCCAATGAGCAGTTCTTC. Protein product: CSVRLAPNEQFF.

The chain recombines TRBV20-1 with TRBJ2-3; 8 positions match TRBD2. This CDR3 comprises 14 residues. J gave up 1 base and V 6 bases, and 6 bases lay outside the gene matches. Germline CDR1 DFQATT, CDR2 SNEGSKA (reference sequence). This CDR3 reads CSATFSGGTDTQYF. CDR3 in DNA: TGCAGTGCCACCTTTAGCGGGGGCACAGATACGCAGTATTTT.

This clonotype was counted many times. The chain links TRBV12-3 or TRBV12-4 to TRBJ2-6, with D hard to call. The V gene lost 7 bases and the J gene lost 2 bases, with 12 bases spanning the gap. This CDR3 is 15 amino acids long. The CDR3 region is CASTLGRAGANVLTF. For the CDR3, the DNA is TGTGCCAGCACCCTAGGTAGGGCTGGGGCCAACGTCCTGACTTTC.

The J gene is TRBJ1-4, the V gene TRBV6-2 or TRBV6-3, with D maybe TRBD1 (6 bases). Germline CDR1 is MNHEY and CDR2 is SVGEGT. V lost 6 bases to trimming and J lost 4 bases, with 9 bases between them. The CDR3 loop spans 13 amino acids. The chain's CDR3 is CASRQDSNEKLFF. In DNA form, the CDR3 reads TGTGCCAGCAGACAGGACAGTAATGAAAAACTGTTTTTT.

CDR3 loop: CASSPKDGELFF. DNA for the CDR3: TGTGCCAGCAGCCCGAAGGACGGGGAGCTGTTTTTT. The genes are TRBV7-9 and TRBJ2-2; D gene uncertain. Germline lookup yields CDR1 SEHNR and CDR2 FQNEAQ (reference sequence). This CDR3 is built from 12 residues. V was cut by 5 bases and J by 7 bases, with 8 bases left in between.

This clonotype has more than one count but fewer than ten. The J gene is TRBJ2-5, the V gene TRBV28, with a weak D call TRBD2 (5 bases). The CDR3 sequence is 15 residues long. CDR1 and CDR2 from the germline V gene are MDHEN and SYDVKM. The V and J ends lost 6 bases and 5 bases respectively, with 19 bases between them. The CDR3 DNA is TGTGCCAGCAGCCATACGAATCCCCCGGGGGAGACCCAGTACTTC. Translated, it gives CASSHTNPPGETQYF.

The sample holds a few counts of this clonotype. The chain has TRBV9 and TRBJ2-5; 7 bases map to TRBD2. The ends lost 0 bases at V and 3 bases at J; junction bases unmatched: 5. The CDR3 totals 15 residues. Germline V gene data show CDR1 as SGDLS and CDR2 as YYNGEE. This CDR3 is CASSVAPSGEETQYF. The CDR3 bases are TGTGCCAGCAGCGTAGCGCCTAGCGGTGAAGAGACCCAGTACTTC.

This clonotype has more than one count but fewer than ten. The chain combines TRBV24-1 with TRBJ2-2; 7 nucleotides match TRBD1. The CDR3 sequence is 19 residues long. Germline V CDR1 and CDR2: KGHDR, SFDVKD. J gave up 6 bases and V 3 bases, and 18 bases lay outside the gene matches. DNA for the CDR3: TGTGCCACCAGTGATCGATTGGGGGCTGACAGGGTCGTCCCCGGGGAGCTGTTTTTT. It codes for CATSDRLGADRVVPGELFF.

The chain has TRBV5-6 and TRBJ1-5; D remains unclear. Trimming removed 4 bases at V and 5 bases at J, with 19 bases between. Germline V gene sequence: CDR1 SGHDT, CDR2 YYEEEE. The CDR3 totals 16 residues. Here the CDR3 reads CASSIRPWAGYQPQHF. The CDR3 coding sequence is TGTGCCAGCAGCATTAGACCCTGGGCTGGGTATCAGCCCCAGCATTTT.

At least ten counts were recorded for this clonotype. The rearrangement links TRBV6-5 to TRBJ2-7; 7 bases map to TRBD1. V lost 2 bases and J lost 3; bases outside the gene matches: 4. Germline V gene sequence: CDR1 MNHEY, CDR2 SVGAGI. This CDR3 contains 14 residues. The CDR3 coding sequence is TGTGCCAGCAGTTACGACAGGGTGGACTACGAGCAGTACTTC. This codes for CASSYDRVDYEQYF.

The chain recombines TRBV9 with TRBJ2-2; D could derive from TRBD1 or TRBD2 (5 bases each). The CDR3 sequence is 14 residues long. The germline V and J ends were trimmed by 2 bases and 0 bases, with 5 bases remaining between them. Germline loops: CDR1 SGDLS, CDR2 YYNGEE. CDR3 region: CASSVGANTGELFF. CDR3 bases: TGTGCCAGCAGCGTGGGGGCGAACACCGGGGAGCTGTTTTTT.

CDR3 coding DNA: TGTGCCAGCAGTTACCGGACCGGGTCCGACAGCTCCTACGAGCAGTACTTC. Protein sequence: CASSYRTGSDSSYEQYF. The chain is built from TRBV6-5 and TRBJ2-7; weak D call: TRBD1 (5 bases). This CDR3 has 17 residues. V gave up 2 bases and J gave up 0 bases, with 17 bases separating them. CDR1 is MNHEY, CDR2 SVGAGI, per germline.

The sample holds a few counts of this clonotype. The chain is built from TRBV24-1 and TRBJ2-5; D is perhaps TRBD1 or TRBD2 (5 bases each). The CDR3 has 16 amino acids. Trimming removed 4 bases at V and 5 bases at J, with 19 bases between. Germline V gives CDR1 KGHDR, CDR2 SFDVKD. CDR3 sequence: CATSDTDWDGQETQYF. The CDR3 coding sequence is TGTGCCACCAGTGACACGGATTGGGACGGCCAGGAGACCCAGTACTTC.

This sequence joins TRBV6-1 and TRBJ2-7, with TRBD1 matching over 7 bases. The germline V gene encodes CDR1 MNHNS and CDR2 SASEGT. V was pared by 6 bases and J by 7 bases, with 12 bases of the junction left unmatched. The length of the CDR3 is 14 residues. CDR3 region: CASSPDRDWGEQYF. DNA for the CDR3: TGTGCCAGCAGCCCAGACAGGGATTGGGGAGAGCAGTACTTC.

The chain combines TRBV20-1 with TRBJ1-1, with a possible D match to TRBD1 (6 bases). The CDR3 spans 16 residues. Germline CDR1 is DFQATT and CDR2 is SNEGSKA (reference sequence). V was clipped by 0 bases and J by 6 bases, with 20 bases between them. CDR3 nucleotides: TGCAGTGCTAGAGATCATTTCGGGTCAGGGGATCCTGAAGCTTTCTTT. This encodes CSARDHFGSGDPEAFF.

The chain couples TRBV5-1 to TRBJ2-1; D is unresolved. The length of the CDR3 is 13 residues. Trimming took off 4 bases at V and 4 bases at J, with 9 bases between the two ends. Germline CDR1 is SGHRS and CDR2 is YFSETQ. CDR3 nucleotide sequence: TGCGCCAGCAGCCATAGACAATACAATGAGCAGTTCTTC. Translated: CASSHRQYNEQFF.

This clonotype showed up many times. V is TRBV29-1 and J is TRBJ2-5; the D gene is possibly TRBD1 (5 bases). Germline V gene sequence: CDR1 SQVTM, CDR2 ANQGSEA. CDR3 length: 13 residues. V gave up 5 bases and J gave up 4 bases, with 14 bases separating them. The CDR3 is CSVRRGHAETQYF. DNA for the CDR3: TGCAGCGTTCGTCGCGGACACGCAGAGACCCAGTACTTC.

This clonotype was seen repeatedly, ten times or more. V usage is TRBV20-1 and J usage is TRBJ2-1; 7 bases line up with TRBD2. Germline V lookup: CDR1 DFQATT, CDR2 SNEGSKA (reference sequence). The V gene end was trimmed by 3 bases and the J gene end by 3 bases; junction bases not matched to a gene: 11. The CDR3 totals 16 residues. CDR3 loop: CSARLKRDSDYNEQFF. The DNA for the CDR3 is TGCAGTGCTAGGTTGAAGCGGGACTCGGACTACAATGAGCAGTTCTTC.

CDR3 sequence reads: CASSAAGGYADTQYF. The CDR3 bases are TGTGCCAGCAGCGCAGCGGGAGGGTATGCAGATACGCAGTATTTT. The J gene is TRBJ2-3, the V gene TRBV9, with 10 bases lining up with TRBD2. The germline V gene encodes CDR1 SGDLS and CDR2 YYNGEE. The CDR3 consists of 15 residues. V shed 3 bases, J shed 4 bases, and the junction held 5 bases outside the gene matches.

The rearrangement uses TRBV6-2 or TRBV6-3 and TRBJ2-1; TRBD2 matches 12 bases. Germline V lookup: CDR1 MNHEY, CDR2 SVGEGT. The CDR3 sequence is 15 residues long. J gave up 7 bases and V 6 bases, and 7 bases lay outside the gene matches. The CDR3 protein is CASSTSGRPGNEQFF. The DNA of the CDR3 is TGTGCCAGCAGCACTAGCGGGAGGCCGGGAAATGAGCAGTTCTTC.

The rearrangement uses TRBV5-1 and TRBJ2-7, with D tentatively TRBD2 (5 bases). With 0 bases removed from V and 3 bases from J, the gap between germline ends came to 13 bases. CDR1 and CDR2 from the germline V gene are SGHRS and YFSETQ. This CDR3 has 15 amino acids. This CDR3 is CASSLGTPRGYEQYF. The DNA for the CDR3 is TGCGCCAGCAGCTTGGGAACCCCCCGGGGCTACGAGCAGTACTTC.

This clonotype was observed a few times. The chain carries TRBV7-3 and TRBJ2-3, with 7 bases matching TRBD2. V gave up 6 bases and J gave up 1 base; unmatched junction bases: 4. There are 14 residues in the CDR3. The germline gives CDR1 SGHTA, CDR2 FQGTGA. Written as DNA, the CDR3 is TGTGCCAGCAGGCCTGGGGGGGGCACAGATACGCAGTATTTT. It encodes CASRPGGGTDTQYF.

This clonotype turned up a few times. The chain links TRBV12-3 or TRBV12-4 to TRBJ1-1; no clear D. The CDR3 sequence is 16 residues long. With 5 bases removed from V and 0 bases from J, the gap between germline ends came to 16 bases. The CDR3 coding sequence is TGTGCCAGCAGTCCCCGGCCTCCGGGTGTGAACACTGAAGCTTTCTTT. Its protein product is CASSPRPPGVNTEAFF.